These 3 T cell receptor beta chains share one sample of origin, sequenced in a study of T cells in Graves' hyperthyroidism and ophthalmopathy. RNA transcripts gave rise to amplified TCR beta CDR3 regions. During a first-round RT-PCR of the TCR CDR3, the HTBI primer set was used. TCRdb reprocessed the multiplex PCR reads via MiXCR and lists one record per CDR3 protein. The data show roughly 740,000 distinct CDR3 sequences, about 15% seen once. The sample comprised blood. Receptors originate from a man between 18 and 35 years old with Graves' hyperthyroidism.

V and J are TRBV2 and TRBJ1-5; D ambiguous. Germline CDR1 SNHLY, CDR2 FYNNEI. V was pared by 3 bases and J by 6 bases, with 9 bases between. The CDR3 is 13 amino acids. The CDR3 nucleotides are TGTGCCAGCAGTGATGAGGTATTTCAGCCCCAGCATTTT. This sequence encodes CASSDEVFQPQHF. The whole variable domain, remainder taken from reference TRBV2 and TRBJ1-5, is EPEVTQTPSHQVTQMGQEVILRCVPISNHLYFYWYRQILGQKVEFLVSFYNNEISEKSEIFDDQFSVERPDGSNFTLKIRSTKLEDSAMYFCASSDEVFQPQHFGDGTRLSIL.

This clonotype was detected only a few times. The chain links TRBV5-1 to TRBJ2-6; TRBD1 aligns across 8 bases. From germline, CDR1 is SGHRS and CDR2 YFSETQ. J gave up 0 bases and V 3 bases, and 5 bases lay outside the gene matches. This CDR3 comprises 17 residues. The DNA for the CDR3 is TGCGCCAGCAGCTCCGGACAGGGTGACTCTGGGGCCAACGTCCTGACTTTC. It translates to CASSSGQGDSGANVLTF.

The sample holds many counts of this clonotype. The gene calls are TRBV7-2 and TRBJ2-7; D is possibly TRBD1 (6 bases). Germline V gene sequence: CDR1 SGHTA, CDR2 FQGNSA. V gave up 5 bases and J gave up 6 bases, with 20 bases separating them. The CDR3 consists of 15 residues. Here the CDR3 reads CASSPTRQVLGEQYF. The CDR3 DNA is TGTGCCAGCAGCCCGACCCGACAGGTTTTGGGCGAGCAGTACTTC. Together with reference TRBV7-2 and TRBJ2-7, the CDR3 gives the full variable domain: GAGVSQSPSNKVTEKGKDVELRCDPISGHTALYWYRQSLGQGLEFLIYFQGNSAPDKSGLPSDRFSAERTGGSVSTLTIQRTQQEDSAVYLCASSPTRQVLGEQYFGPGTRLTVT.